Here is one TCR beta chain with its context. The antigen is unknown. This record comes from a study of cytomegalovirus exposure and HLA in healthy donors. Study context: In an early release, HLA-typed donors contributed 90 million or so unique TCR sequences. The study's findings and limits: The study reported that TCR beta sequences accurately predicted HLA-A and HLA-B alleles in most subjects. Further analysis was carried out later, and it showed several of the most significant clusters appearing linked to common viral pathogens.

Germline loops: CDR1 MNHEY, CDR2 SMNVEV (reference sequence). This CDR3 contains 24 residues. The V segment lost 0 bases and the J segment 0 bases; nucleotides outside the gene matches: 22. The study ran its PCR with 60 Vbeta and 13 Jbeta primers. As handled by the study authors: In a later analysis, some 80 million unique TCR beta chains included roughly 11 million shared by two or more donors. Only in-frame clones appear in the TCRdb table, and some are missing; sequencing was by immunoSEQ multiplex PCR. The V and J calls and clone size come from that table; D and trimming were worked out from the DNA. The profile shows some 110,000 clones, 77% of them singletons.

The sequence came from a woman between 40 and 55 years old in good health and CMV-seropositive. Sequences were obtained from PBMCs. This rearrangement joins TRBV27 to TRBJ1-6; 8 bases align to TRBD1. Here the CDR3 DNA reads TGTGCCAGCAGTTTATCGAAAAAGTGGGGGTCGGGACAGGACTTGAGCTCCTATAATTCACCCCTCCACTTT. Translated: CASSLSKKWGSGQDLSSYNSPLHF.